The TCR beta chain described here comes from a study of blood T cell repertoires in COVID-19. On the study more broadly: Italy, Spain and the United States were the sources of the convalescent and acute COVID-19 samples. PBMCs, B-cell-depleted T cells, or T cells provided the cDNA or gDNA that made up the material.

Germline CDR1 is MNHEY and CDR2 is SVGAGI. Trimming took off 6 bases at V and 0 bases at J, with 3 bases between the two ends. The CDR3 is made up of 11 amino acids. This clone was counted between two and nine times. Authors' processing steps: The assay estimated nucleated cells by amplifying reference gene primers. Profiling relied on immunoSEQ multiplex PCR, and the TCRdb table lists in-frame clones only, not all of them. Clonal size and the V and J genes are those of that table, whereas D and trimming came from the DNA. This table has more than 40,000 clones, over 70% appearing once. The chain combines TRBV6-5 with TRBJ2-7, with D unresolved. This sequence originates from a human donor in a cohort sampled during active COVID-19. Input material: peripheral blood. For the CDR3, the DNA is TGTGCCAGCAGCTTCTCCTACGAGCAGTACTTC. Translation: CASSFSYEQYF.